Presented here are 7 T cell receptor beta chains from one specimen sequenced in a study of siplizumab effects on memory and regulatory T cells. Libraries were prepared by immunoSEQ multiplex PCR; TCRdb keeps only in-frame clonotypes and omits some of them. The sample carries about 91,000 clones, approximately 96% recorded once. The sequencing sample was made of naive CD4+ T cells sorted from blood. These receptors were obtained from a human donor in good health.

This clone came up a few times. CDR3 sequence reads: CASSYDTGSPLHF. CDR3 in DNA: TGTGCCAGCAGTTACGACACAGGATCCCCCCTCCACTTT. The rearrangement joins TRBV6-5 to TRBJ1-6, with a tentative D call TRBD1 (5 bases). The CDR3 spans 13 residues. V shed 2 bases and J shed 13 bases, with 12 bases lying between them. The germline V gene encodes CDR1 MNHEY and CDR2 SVGAGI.

In DNA form, the CDR3 reads TGTGCCAGCAGCTTAGGGGGGAAGCAGTTCTTC. Translating gives CASSLGGKQFF. The rearrangement uses TRBV11-3 and TRBJ2-1; D tentatively reads TRBD1 or TRBD2 (5 bases each). This CDR3 is 11 amino acids long. Germline CDR1 and CDR2: SGHNT and YENEEA. Deletions cut 1 base from V and 11 bases from J, with 6 bases between.

V usage is TRBV28 and J usage is TRBJ1-4, with D tentatively TRBD1 (6 bases). The CDR3 has 13 residues. The V gene lost 3 bases and the J gene lost 8 bases, with 10 bases spanning the gap. The V gene's germline CDR1 is MDHEN and CDR2 SYDVKM. CDR3 coding DNA: TGTGCCAGCAGTTTCAGGGGCAGGGAAAAACTGTTTTTT. Protein product: CASSFRGREKLFF.

V usage is TRBV7-6 and J usage is TRBJ1-4, with D uncertain. The V end was cut by 5 bases, the J end by 0 bases, with 7 bases between. CDR1 is SGHVS, CDR2 FNYEAQ, per germline. There are 14 residues in the CDR3. The CDR3 sequence: CASSVMTTNEKLFF. DNA of the CDR3: TGTGCCAGCAGCGTGATGACAACTAATGAAAAACTGTTTTTT.

This chain connects TRBV14 to TRBJ2-3; 8 nucleotides match TRBD2. V dropped 2 bases and J dropped 1; count of bases not matched to a gene: 8. There are 17 residues in the CDR3. Germline V lookup: CDR1 SGHDN, CDR2 FVKESK. The CDR3 protein is CASSQFNSGVRTDTQYF. The DNA of the CDR3 is TGTGCCAGCAGCCAATTTAATAGCGGGGTACGCACAGATACGCAGTATTTT.

The chain recombines TRBV7-3 with TRBJ2-5; 13 bases match TRBD2. J lost 8 bases, V lost 5 bases, and 2 bases had no gene match. CDR3 length equals 13 residues. Germline V CDR1 and CDR2: SGHTA, FQGTGA. CDR3 loop: CASSRTSGGTQYF. The CDR3 DNA reads TGTGCCAGCAGCCGGACTAGCGGGGGCACCCAGTACTTC.

The chain recombines TRBV7-2 with TRBJ1-1; 9 nucleotides agree with TRBD1. The junction had 5 bases not matched to a gene; V was cut back by 5 bases and J by 1 base. Germline assignment: CDR1 SGHTA and CDR2 FQGNSA. This CDR3 region has 15 residues. The CDR3 coding sequence is TGTGCCAGCAGCGTTACAGGGGGCGAGAACACTGAAGCTTTCTTT. It is translated as CASSVTGGENTEAFF.